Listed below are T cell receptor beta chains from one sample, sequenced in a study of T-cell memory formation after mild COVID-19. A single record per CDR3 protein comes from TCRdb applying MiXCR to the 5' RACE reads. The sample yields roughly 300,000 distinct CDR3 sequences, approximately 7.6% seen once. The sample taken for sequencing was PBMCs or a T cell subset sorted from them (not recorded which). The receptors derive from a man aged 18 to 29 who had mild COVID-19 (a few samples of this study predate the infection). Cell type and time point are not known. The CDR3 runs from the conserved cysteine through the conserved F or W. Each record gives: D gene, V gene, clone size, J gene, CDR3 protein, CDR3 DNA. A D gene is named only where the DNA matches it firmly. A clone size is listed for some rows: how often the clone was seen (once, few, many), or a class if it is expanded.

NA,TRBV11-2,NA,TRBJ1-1,CASSLQVGEAFF,TGTGCCAGCAGCTTGCAAGTTGGTGAAGCTTTCTTT
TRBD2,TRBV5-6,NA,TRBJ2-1,CASSFPSGARNEQFF,TGTGCCAGCAGCTTCCCTAGCGGGGCCCGGAATGAGCAGTTCTTC
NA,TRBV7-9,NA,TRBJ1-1,CASSLDGALGTEAFF,TGTGCCAGCAGCTTAGATGGGGCCCTAGGGACTGAAGCTTTCTTT
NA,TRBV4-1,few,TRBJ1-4,CASSPPGTFEKLFF,TGCGCCAGCAGCCCACCCGGGACCTTCGAAAAACTGTTTTTT
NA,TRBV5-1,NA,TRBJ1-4,CARLGRGGEKLFF,TGCGCCAGGCTGGGACGGGGAGGCGAAAAACTGTTTTTT
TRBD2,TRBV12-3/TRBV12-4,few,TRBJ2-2,CASSLVSGGAGELFF,TGTGCCAGCAGTTTAGTTAGCGGGGGCGCCGGGGAGCTGTTTTTT
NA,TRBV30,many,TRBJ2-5,CAWRSLGAIVYETQYF,TGTGCCTGGAGGAGTCTCGGGGCCATCGTATACGAGACCCAGTACTTC
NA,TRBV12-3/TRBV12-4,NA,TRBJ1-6,CASQESRDYNSPLHF,TGTGCCAGTCAGGAGTCGCGGGATTATAATTCACCCCTCCACTTT
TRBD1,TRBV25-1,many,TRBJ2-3,CASSARGRGTDTQYF,TGTGCCAGCAGTGCCAGGGGGCGAGGCACAGATACGCAGTATTTT
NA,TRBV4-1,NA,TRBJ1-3,CASSLPGFGNTIYF,TGCGCCAGCAGCCTCCCAGGCTTTGGAAACACCATATATTTT
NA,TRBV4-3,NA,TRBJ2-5,CASSQDLVPQETQYF,TGCGCCAGCAGCCAAGATCTGGTACCTCAAGAGACCCAGTACTTC
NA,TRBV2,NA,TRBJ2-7,CAGGRQPYEQYF,TGTGCCGGAGGGCGGCAGCCCTACGAGCAGTACTTC
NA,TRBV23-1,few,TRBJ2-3,CASSTGSTDTQYF,TGCGCCAGCTCCACAGGGAGCACAGATACGCAGTATTTT
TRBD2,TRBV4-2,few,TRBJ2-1,CASSQDFAKRGGNEQFF,TGTGCCAGCAGCCAAGATTTCGCGAAGCGGGGGGGCAATGAGCAGTTCTTC
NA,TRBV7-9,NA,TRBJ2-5,CASSLPSIVETQYF,TGTGCCAGCAGCTTACCCTCGATTGTCGAGACCCAGTACTTC
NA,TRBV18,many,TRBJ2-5,CASSPQETQYF,TGTGCCAGCAGCCCTCAGGAGACCCAGTACTTC
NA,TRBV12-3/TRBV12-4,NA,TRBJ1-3,CASSLKGSSGNTIYF,TGTGCCAGCAGTTTAAAGGGAAGCTCTGGAAACACCATATATTTT
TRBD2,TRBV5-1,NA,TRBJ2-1,CASSLGNGGGASPSEQFF,TGCGCCAGCAGCTTGGGAAACGGGGGGGGTGCCAGCCCCAGTGAGCAGTTCTTC
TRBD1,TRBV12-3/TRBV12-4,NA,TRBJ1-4,CASSLGQARGEKLFF,TGTGCCAGCAGTCTCGGACAGGCCCGTGGAGAAAAACTGTTTTTT
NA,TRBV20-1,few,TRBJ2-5,CSARRAGKETQYF,TGCAGTGCTAGAAGGGCAGGGAAAGAGACCCAGTACTTC
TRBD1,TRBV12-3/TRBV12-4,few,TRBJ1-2,CASNGEGQGFRYGYTF,TGTGCCAGCAACGGGGAGGGACAGGGGTTTAGGTATGGCTACACCTTC
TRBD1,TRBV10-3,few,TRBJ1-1,CAISERQGNTEAFF,TGTGCCATCAGTGAGCGACAGGGCAACACTGAAGCTTTCTTT
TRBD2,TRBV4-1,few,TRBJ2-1,CASSPLLAGGVGEQFF,TGCGCCAGCAGCCCGTTGCTAGCGGGGGGGGTCGGTGAGCAGTTCTTC
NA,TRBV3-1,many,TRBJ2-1,CASSRGPGITYNEQFF,TGTGCCAGCAGTCGCGGGCCGGGGATCACCTACAATGAGCAGTTCTTC
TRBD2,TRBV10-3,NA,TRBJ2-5,CAISDGIKRGKETQYF,TGTGCCATCAGTGATGGGATTAAGCGGGGGAAAGAGACCCAGTACTTC
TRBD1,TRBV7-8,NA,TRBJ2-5,CASSLPQGPQEETQYF,TGTGCCAGCAGCTTACCACAGGGGCCGCAAGAAGAGACCCAGTACTTC
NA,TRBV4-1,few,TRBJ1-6,CASSQGKASSYNSPLHF,TGCGCCAGCAGCCAAGGGAAGGCGAGCTCCTATAATTCACCCCTCCACTTT
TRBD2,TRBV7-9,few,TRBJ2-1,CASSPRGGGGNEQFF,TGTGCCAGCAGCCCCCGAGGCGGGGGGGGCAATGAGCAGTTCTTC
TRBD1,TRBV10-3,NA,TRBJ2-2,CAIHRTGPNTGELFF,TGTGCCATCCATAGGACAGGGCCGAACACCGGGGAGCTGTTTTTT
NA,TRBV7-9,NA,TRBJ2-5,CASSPPSQQETQYF,TGTGCCAGCAGCCCCCCTTCCCAACAAGAGACCCAGTACTTC
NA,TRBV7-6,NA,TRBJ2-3,CASSSRPRADTQYF,TGTGCCAGCAGCTCTAGACCCCGGGCAGATACGCAGTATTTT
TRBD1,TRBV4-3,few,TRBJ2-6,CASSPIRTGRSGANVLTF,TGCGCCAGCAGCCCTATCAGGACAGGCCGCTCTGGGGCCAACGTCCTGACTTTC
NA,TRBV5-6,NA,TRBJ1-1,CASGGQGGEAFF,TGTGCCAGCGGCGGGCAGGGAGGAGAAGCTTTCTTT
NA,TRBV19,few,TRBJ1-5,CASTSGSYSNQPQHF,TGTGCCAGTACCTCGGGAAGTTATAGCAATCAGCCCCAGCATTTT
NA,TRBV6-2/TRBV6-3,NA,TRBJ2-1,CASNSGQGASEQFF,TGTGCCAGCAACTCCGGGCAGGGCGCGAGTGAGCAGTTCTTC
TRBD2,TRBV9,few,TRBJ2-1,CASSVVTSGGYNEQFF,TGTGCCAGCAGCGTAGTTACGAGCGGGGGCTACAATGAGCAGTTCTTC
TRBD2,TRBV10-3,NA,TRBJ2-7,CAISGAGRASSEQYF,TGTGCCATCAGTGGGGCGGGGAGGGCCTCTAGCGAGCAGTACTTC
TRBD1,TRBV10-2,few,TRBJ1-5,CARLGQGQPQHF,TGCGCCAGGCTGGGACAGGGTCAGCCCCAGCATTTT
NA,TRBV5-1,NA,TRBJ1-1,CASSLALAGIRSTEAFF,TGCGCCAGCAGCTTGGCTTTGGCAGGGATCAGGAGCACTGAAGCTTTCTTT
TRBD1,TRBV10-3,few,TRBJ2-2,CAISPDRGMNTGELFF,TGTGCCATCAGTCCGGACAGGGGGATGAACACCGGGGAGCTGTTTTTT
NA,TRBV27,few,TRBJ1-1,CASRDRPMNTEAFF,TGTGCCAGCAGGGACAGACCCATGAACACTGAAGCTTTCTTT
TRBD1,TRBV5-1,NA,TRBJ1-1,CASSLLGDREGITEAFF,TGCGCCAGCAGCCTCCTGGGGGACAGGGAGGGAATCACTGAAGCTTTCTTT
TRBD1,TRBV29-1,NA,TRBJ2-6,CSVEERQGASGANVLTF,TGCAGCGTTGAAGAACGGCAGGGGGCATCTGGGGCCAACGTCCTGACTTTC